What follows are 6 T cell receptor beta chains derived from one specimen sequenced in a study of hypomethylating agent response in myelodysplastic syndrome. Measured with immunoSEQ multiplex PCR; TCRdb has only the in-frame clones, and not every one. The table shows over 1,500 clones, with around 88% occurring only once. Specimen: bone marrow, collected before or after starting hypomethylating agent treatment for myelodysplastic syndrome (not recorded which). These receptors all come from a human donor with myelodysplastic syndrome.

This chain links TRBV6-5 with TRBJ1-2, with 9 nucleotides matching TRBD1. Germline loops: CDR1 MNHEY, CDR2 SVGAGI. CDR3 length: 14 residues. With V trimmed by 5 bases and J by 7 bases, 8 bases remained unmatched. CDR3 DNA: TGTGCCAGCAGTCCTCCGGGACAGGGAGGTGGCTACACCTTC. This codes for CASSPPGQGGGYTF.

This rearrangement joins TRBV18 to TRBJ1-2; D remains ambiguous. Germline V gene sequence: CDR1 KGHSH, CDR2 LQKENI. V lost 3 bases, J lost 7 bases, and 9 bases lay in between. The CDR3 is 12 amino acids. The CDR3 protein is CASSPGNSGYTF. The DNA of the CDR3 is TGTGCCAGCTCACCGGGGAATAGTGGCTACACCTTC. Full variable domain (rest looked up from reference TRBV18 and TRBJ1-2): NAGVMQNPRHLVRRRGQEARLRCSPMKGHSHVYWYRQLPEEGLKFMVYLQKENIIDESGMPKERFSAEFPKEGPSILRIQQVVRGDSAAYFCASSPGNSGYTFGSGTRLTVV.

The V gene is TRBV2, the J gene TRBJ1-1; D is unresolved. In germline, CDR1 is SNHLY, CDR2 FYNNEI. This CDR3 has 13 amino acids. Trimming removed 8 bases from V and 0 bases from J, with 10 bases in between. CDR3: CASRVSMNTEAFF. The CDR3, as DNA: TGTGCCAGCCGGGTTAGCATGAACACTGAAGCTTTCTTT.

CDR3 protein: CASSPHRPGGGEKLFF. In nucleotides, the CDR3 is TGTGCCAGCAGCCCGCATAGACCAGGGGGAGGTGAAAAACTGTTTTTT. This sequence joins TRBV12-1 and TRBJ1-4; TRBD1 is the table's D call and was not checked against the DNA. TRBV12-1 is a listed pseudogene. The CDR3 runs to 16 residues.

The chain carries TRBV15 and TRBJ1-2; TRBD1 might be the D (6 bases). This CDR3 spans 16 amino acids. V shed 0 bases and J shed 6 bases, with 17 bases lying between them. Germline V gene data show CDR1 as LNHNV and CDR2 as YYDKDF (reference sequence). For the CDR3, the DNA is TGTGCCACCAGCAGAGATCGGGGGCCCCAAGTTGATGGCTACACCTTC. Translation gives CATSRDRGPQVDGYTF.

This chain uses TRBV30 with TRBJ1-1; TRBD1 agrees at 11 bases. The germline CDR1 and CDR2 sequences are GTSNPN and SVGIG (reference sequence). The CDR3 totals 14 residues. J was trimmed by 1 base and V by 8 bases; bases with no gene match: 6. CDR3 bases: TGTGCCCGGACAGGGGGCGCTGGGAACACTGAAGCTTTCTTT. Amino acids: CARTGGAGNTEAFF.